Listed here are 26 T cell receptor beta chains from one sample, sequenced in a study of T-cell memory formation after mild COVID-19. TCRdb re-analysed the 5' RACE reads in MiXCR, keeping a single row per CDR3 protein. The sample has tens of thousands of distinct CDR3 sequences; more than 10% are singletons. The sequencing input was PBMCs or a T cell subset sorted from them (not recorded which). Every receptor here comes from a man between 18 and 29 years old who had mild COVID-19 (a few samples of this study predate the infection). Cell type and time point are not known.

The chain has TRBV7-3 and TRBJ2-1; the D gene is possibly TRBD2 (6 bases). The CDR3 has 13 amino acids. Germline V gene lookup returns CDR1 SGHTA and CDR2 FQGTGA. V was trimmed by 1 base and J by 6 bases, leaving 7 bases between them. The CDR3 nucleotides read TGTGCCAGCAGCTTAATTAGCGGCAATGAGCAGTTCTTC. Translated, it gives CASSLISGNEQFF.

This clonotype was detected only a few times. The rearrangement links TRBV13 to TRBJ1-1, with D unresolved. V shed 5 bases and J shed 5 bases, with 12 bases lying between them. There are 13 residues in the CDR3. The germline CDR1 and CDR2 sequences are PRHDT and FYEKMQ (reference sequence). The CDR3 bases are TGTGCCAGCAGCGAAGACCCGCGGACTGAAGCTTTCTTT. This translates into CASSEDPRTEAFF.

This clonotype was observed a few times. The genes are TRBV7-6 and TRBJ2-7, with TRBD2 identical over 8 bases. CDR1 is SGHVS and CDR2 is FNYEAQ in the germline V gene. The trim removed 5 bases at V and 3 bases at J, leaving 3 bases unmatched. The CDR3 has 13 residues. The CDR3, as DNA: TGTGCCAGCAGCCCCAGCGGGGGCTACGAGCAGTACTTC. Translation: CASSPSGGYEQYF.

At least ten counts were recorded for this clonotype. V gene TRBV7-9 combines with J gene TRBJ1-4; no clear D. Deletions cut 4 bases from V and 11 bases from J, with 17 bases between. Germline CDR1 SEHNR, CDR2 FQNEAQ (reference sequence). The CDR3 sequence is 14 residues long. The CDR3 here is CASSSSTAVGKLFF. The CDR3 DNA follows: TGTGCCAGCAGCTCCTCGACCGCCGTCGGGAAACTGTTTTTT.

The sample holds a few counts of this clonotype. The chain carries TRBV9 and TRBJ2-1; D might be TRBD2 (6 bases). V lost 0 bases and J lost 10, with 14 bases in between. This CDR3 has 14 amino acids. Germline V CDR1 and CDR2: SGDLS, YYNGEE. The CDR3 nucleotides read TGTGCCAGCAGCGTAGATAGCGGTGGAAGGGAGCAGTTCTTC. It is translated as CASSVDSGGREQFF.

The chain carries TRBV4-2 and TRBJ2-2; D not certain. CDR3 size: 13 residues. Trimming shortened V by 0 bases and J by 6 bases, and 5 bases separated the two germline ends. Germline lookup yields CDR1 LGHNA and CDR2 YNFKEQ. The CDR3 DNA sequence: TGTGCCAGCAGCCAAGATCTGTCCGGGGAGCTGTTTTTT. It encodes CASSQDLSGELFF.

In this sample, this clonotype turned up many times. The chain is built from TRBV7-3 and TRBJ2-2; 9 bases match TRBD1. V trimming: 5 bases; J trimming: 5 bases; junction bases outside the gene matches: 6. Germline CDR1 is SGHTA and CDR2 is FQGTGA. This CDR3 is 15 amino acids long. The CDR3 spells CASSLRTGDTGELFF. The CDR3 bases are TGTGCCAGCAGCCTCCGGACAGGGGATACCGGGGAGCTGTTTTTT.

This clonotype was recorded a few times. This rearrangement joins TRBV12-3 or TRBV12-4 to TRBJ2-3; D possibly corresponds to TRBD2 (6 bases). The CDR3 sequence is 14 residues long. V gave up 3 bases and J gave up 3 bases, with 10 bases separating them. The CDR3 region has the DNA TGTGCCAGCAGTTTCTCGGGGGAGACAGATACGCAGTATTTT. Amino acid sequence: CASSFSGETDTQYF.

This chain joins TRBV11-2 and TRBJ2-3; maybe TRBD2 (6 bases). V shed 5 bases and J shed 1 base, with 13 bases lying between them. This CDR3 has 15 amino acids. Per germline, CDR1 SGHAT and CDR2 FQNNGV. CDR3 amino acids: CASSHDPGGTDTQYF. CDR3 bases: TGTGCCAGCAGCCACGATCCGGGGGGCACAGATACGCAGTATTTT.

This rearrangement joins TRBV7-2 to TRBJ2-5; perhaps TRBD2 as D (5 bases). Trimming shortened V by 6 bases and J by 3 bases, and 14 bases separated the two germline ends. Germline CDR1 SGHTA, CDR2 FQGNSA. The CDR3 runs 14 residues. CDR3 sequence: CASRQHGVKETQYF. As DNA, the CDR3 is TGTGCCAGCAGGCAACACGGGGTAAAAGAGACCCAGTACTTC.

This clonotype was seen more than once but under ten times. J is TRBJ2-3 and V is TRBV4-3; unclear D gene. The CDR3 contains 15 residues. V was shortened by 6 bases and J by 0 bases, with 13 bases between the two germline ends. Looked up from germline, CDR1 is LGHNA and CDR2 is YSLEER. In DNA form, the CDR3 reads TGCGCCAGCAGTTGGGCGGATTCTAGCACAGATACGCAGTATTTT. Its protein product is CASSWADSSTDTQYF.

In its sample, this clonotype was seen a few times. The CDR3 reads CSASRPLDWGYTF. The CDR3 coding sequence is TGCAGTGCTAGTCGACCGCTGGACTGGGGCTACACCTTC. The chain is built from TRBV20-1 and TRBJ1-2, with D unresolved. The CDR3 extends over 13 amino acids. Germline V gene data show CDR1 as DFQATT and CDR2 as SNEGSKA (reference sequence). V was cut by 3 bases and J by 8 bases, with 16 bases left in between.

The chain has TRBV7-6 and TRBJ1-5; no clear D gene. The CDR3 is 16 amino acids. Trimming pared 1 base from V and 0 bases from J, leaving 10 bases between. CDR1 is SGHVS and CDR2 is FNYEAQ in the germline V gene. Here the CDR3 reads CASSLGSGYSNQPQHF. The CDR3 coding sequence is TGTGCCAGCAGCTTAGGGTCGGGTTATAGCAATCAGCCCCAGCATTTT.

This clonotype turned up a few times. J is TRBJ1-5 and V is TRBV4-1; a weak D match, TRBD1 (6 bases). CDR1 MGHRA and CDR2 YSYEKL come from the germline V gene. V was pared by 1 base and J by 3 bases, with 10 bases between. The CDR3 runs 15 residues. The DNA of the CDR3 is TGCGCCAGCAGCCAAGTGCGACAGGACAATCAGCCCCAGCATTTT. Translation gives CASSQVRQDNQPQHF.

This clonotype has only a few counts. This rearrangement joins TRBV6-5 to TRBJ1-2; D is unresolved. The length of the CDR3 is 13 residues. V lost 4 bases to trimming and J lost 1 base, with 7 bases between them. The germline V gene encodes CDR1 MNHEY and CDR2 SVGAGI. The CDR3 DNA is TGTGCCAGCAGTTCTAACAGTAACTATGGCTACACCTTC. This gives the protein CASSSNSNYGYTF.

This clonotype was detected a few times. The chain employs TRBV9 and TRBJ2-3; TRBD2 matches 8 bases. Per germline, CDR1 SGDLS and CDR2 YYNGEE. V shed 0 bases, J shed 2 bases, and the junction held 5 bases outside the gene matches. This CDR3 has 16 amino acids. This CDR3 is CASSVAGGAATDTQYF. The CDR3 DNA is TGTGCCAGCAGCGTAGCCGGGGGGGCCGCCACAGATACGCAGTATTTT.

This clonotype was observed a handful of times. The chain joins TRBV6-2 or TRBV6-3 to TRBJ1-5; tentatively, D is TRBD1 (5 bases). The CDR3 loop spans 13 amino acids. The V end was cut by 5 bases, the J end by 4 bases, with 9 bases between. Germline V gives CDR1 MNHEY, CDR2 SVGEGT. CDR3 nucleotide sequence: TGTGCCAGCAGTACGGGGGAGAATCAGCCCCAGCATTTT. Its translation: CASSTGENQPQHF.

This clonotype came up many times. The rearrangement links TRBV29-1 to TRBJ2-3; D possibly corresponds to TRBD1 (6 bases). V gave up 2 bases and J gave up 2 bases, with 14 bases separating them. CDR1 SQVTM and CDR2 ANQGSEA come from the germline V gene. This CDR3 is 15 amino acids long. CDR3 DNA sequence: TGCAGCGTTGAATCCCTGGACAGCTTCACAGATACGCAGTATTTT. Its protein is CSVESLDSFTDTQYF.

J is TRBJ2-7 and V is TRBV13, with 12 bases identical to TRBD1. This CDR3 has 16 amino acids. With V trimmed by 5 bases and J by 6 bases, 11 bases remained unmatched. CDR1 and CDR2 (germline): PRHDT, FYEKMQ (reference sequence). The CDR3 region is CASSTSGTGGSGEQYF. CDR3 in DNA: TGTGCCAGCAGCACATCCGGGACAGGGGGCTCGGGCGAGCAGTACTTC.

Only a few counts were recorded for this clonotype. V usage is TRBV27 and J usage is TRBJ2-5; the match to TRBD1 covers 8 bases. V dropped 5 bases and J dropped 3; count of bases not matched to a gene: 8. This CDR3 has 15 amino acids. Germline V gene sequence: CDR1 MNHEY, CDR2 SMNVEV (reference sequence). The CDR3 spells CASSPRTGLEETQYF. DNA for the CDR3: TGTGCCAGCAGTCCCCGGACAGGGTTAGAAGAGACCCAGTACTTC.

The genes are TRBV28 and TRBJ1-1; the D gene is possibly TRBD1 (6 bases). Germline values: CDR1 MDHEN, CDR2 SYDVKM. CDR3 length: 16 amino acids. The V end was cut by 3 bases, the J end by 3 bases, with 17 bases between. CDR3 sequence: CASSFAGTGRYTEAFF. DNA for the CDR3: TGTGCCAGCAGTTTTGCTGGTACAGGGAGATACACTGAAGCTTTCTTT.

This clonotype occurred a few times. V and J are TRBV4-1 and TRBJ2-1, with D perhaps given as TRBD1 or TRBD2 (5 bases each). The CDR3 length is 16 residues. Germline loops: CDR1 MGHRA, CDR2 YSYEKL. The germline V and J ends were trimmed by 3 bases and 1 base, with 13 bases remaining between them. The CDR3 sequence is CASSHRVGDSYNEQFF. CDR3 nucleotide sequence: TGCGCCAGCAGCCACCGAGTGGGGGATTCCTACAATGAGCAGTTCTTC.

The chain links TRBV6-5 to TRBJ2-5; 11 bases match TRBD2. Per the germline V gene, CDR1 is MNHEY and CDR2 is SVGAGI. The junction had 11 bases not matched to a gene; V was cut back by 7 bases and J by 4 bases. CDR3 length: 16 residues. The CDR3 reads CASNLTSGGRVETQYF. The CDR3 DNA follows: TGTGCCAGCAATCTAACTAGCGGGGGTCGGGTAGAGACCCAGTACTTC.

The chain joins TRBV19 to TRBJ2-3; D unclear. Germline loops: CDR1 LNHDA, CDR2 SQIVND (reference sequence). The V end was cut by 9 bases, the J end by 0 bases, with 22 bases between. CDR3 length: 17 amino acids. CDR3 bases: TGTGCCAGCGCCCCGGGTATCGGCAGGCTAAGCACAGATACGCAGTATTTT. It specifies CASAPGIGRLSTDTQYF.

This chain connects TRBV5-1 to TRBJ2-3; TRBD1 aligns across 9 bases. CDR1 is SGHRS and CDR2 is YFSETQ in the germline V gene. This CDR3 region has 16 residues. J was trimmed by 3 bases and V by 4 bases; bases with no gene match: 9. The CDR3 sequence: CASSKERDRATDTQYF. The DNA for the CDR3 is TGCGCCAGCAGCAAGGAACGGGACAGGGCGACAGATACGCAGTATTTT.

This clonotype came up a few times. The genes are TRBV7-2 and TRBJ2-2; TRBD1 is a possible D gene (6 bases). From germline, CDR1 is SGHTA and CDR2 FQGNSA. This CDR3 is 15 amino acids long. The V and J ends lost 4 bases and 2 bases respectively, with 11 bases between them. The DNA of the CDR3 is TGTGCCAGCAGCTCCAGGGGACCCAACACCGGGGAGCTGTTTTTT. Its protein is CASSSRGPNTGELFF.